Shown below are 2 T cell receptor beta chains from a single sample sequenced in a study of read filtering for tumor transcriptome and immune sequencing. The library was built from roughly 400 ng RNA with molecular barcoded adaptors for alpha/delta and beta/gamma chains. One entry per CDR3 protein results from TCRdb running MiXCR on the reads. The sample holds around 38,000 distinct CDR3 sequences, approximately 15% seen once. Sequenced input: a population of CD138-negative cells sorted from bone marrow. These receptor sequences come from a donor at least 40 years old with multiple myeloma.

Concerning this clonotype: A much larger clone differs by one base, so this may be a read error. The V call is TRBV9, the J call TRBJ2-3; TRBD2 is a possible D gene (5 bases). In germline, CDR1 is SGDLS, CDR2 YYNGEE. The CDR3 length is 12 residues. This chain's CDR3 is CASSVDGDTRYF. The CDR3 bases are TGTGCCAGCAGCGTAGACGGGGATACGCGGTATTTT.

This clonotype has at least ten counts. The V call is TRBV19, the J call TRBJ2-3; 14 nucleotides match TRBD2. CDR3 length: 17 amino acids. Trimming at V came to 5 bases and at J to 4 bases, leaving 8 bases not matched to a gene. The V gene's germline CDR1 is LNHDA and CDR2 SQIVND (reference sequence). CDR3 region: CASSPGTSGRKSDTQYF. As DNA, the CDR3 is TGTGCCAGTAGTCCAGGGACTAGCGGGAGAAAGTCAGATACGCAGTATTTT.